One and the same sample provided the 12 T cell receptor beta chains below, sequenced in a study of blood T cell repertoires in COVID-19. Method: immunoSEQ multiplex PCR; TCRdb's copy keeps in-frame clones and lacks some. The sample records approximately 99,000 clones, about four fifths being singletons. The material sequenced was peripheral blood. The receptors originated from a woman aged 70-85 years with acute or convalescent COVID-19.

DNA for the CDR3: TGTGCCACCACAGTGGGGGGTAATTCACCCCTCCACTTT. Protein product: CATTVGGNSPLHF. The chain links TRBV19 to TRBJ1-6, with a weak D call TRBD1 (5 bases). In germline, CDR1 is LNHDA, CDR2 SQIVND (reference sequence). V was pared by 10 bases and J by 6 bases, with 13 bases between. This CDR3 region has 13 residues.

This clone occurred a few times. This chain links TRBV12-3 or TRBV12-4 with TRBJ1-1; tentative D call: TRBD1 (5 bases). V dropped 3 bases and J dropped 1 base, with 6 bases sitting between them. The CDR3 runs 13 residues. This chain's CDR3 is CASSFQGNTEAFF. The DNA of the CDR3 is TGTGCCAGCAGTTTCCAGGGGAACACTGAAGCTTTCTTT.

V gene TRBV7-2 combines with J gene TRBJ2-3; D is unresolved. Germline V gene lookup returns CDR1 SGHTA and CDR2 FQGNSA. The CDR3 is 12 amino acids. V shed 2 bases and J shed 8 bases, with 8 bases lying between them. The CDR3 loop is CASSLSSLTQYF. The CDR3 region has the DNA TGTGCCAGCAGCTTATCCTCTCTTACGCAGTATTTT.

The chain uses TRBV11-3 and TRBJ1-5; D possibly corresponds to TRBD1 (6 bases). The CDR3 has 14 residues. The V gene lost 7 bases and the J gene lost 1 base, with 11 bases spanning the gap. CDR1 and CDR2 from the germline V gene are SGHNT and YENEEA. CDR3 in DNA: TGTGCCAGCAACGACAGGCGGAGCAATCAGCCCCAGCATTTT. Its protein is CASNDRRSNQPQHF.

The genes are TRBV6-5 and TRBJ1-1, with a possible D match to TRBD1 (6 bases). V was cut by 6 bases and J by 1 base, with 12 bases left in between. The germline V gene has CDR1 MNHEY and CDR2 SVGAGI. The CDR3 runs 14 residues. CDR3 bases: TGTGCCAGCAGAGGACAGAACCAGAACACTGAAGCTTTCTTT. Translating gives CASRGQNQNTEAFF.

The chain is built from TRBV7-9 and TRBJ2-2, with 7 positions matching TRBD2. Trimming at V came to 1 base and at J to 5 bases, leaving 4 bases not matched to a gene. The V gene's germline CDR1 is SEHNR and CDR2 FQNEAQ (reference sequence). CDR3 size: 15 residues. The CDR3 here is CASSLDSGKTGELFF. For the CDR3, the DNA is TGTGCCAGCAGCTTAGACAGCGGGAAAACCGGGGAGCTGTTTTTT. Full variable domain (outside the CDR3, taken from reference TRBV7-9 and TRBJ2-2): DTGVSQNPRHKITKRGQNVTFRCDPISEHNRLYWYRQTLGQGPEFLTYFQNEAQLEKSRLLSDRFSAERPKGSFSTLEIQRTEQGDSAMYLCASSLDSGKTGELFFGEGSRLTVL.

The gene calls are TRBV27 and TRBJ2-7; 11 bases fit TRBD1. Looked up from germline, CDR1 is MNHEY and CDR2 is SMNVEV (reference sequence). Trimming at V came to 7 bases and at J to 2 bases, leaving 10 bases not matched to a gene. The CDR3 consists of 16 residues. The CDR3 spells CASTYKKGQGAYEQYF. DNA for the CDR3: TGTGCCAGCACCTATAAGAAGGGACAGGGGGCCTACGAGCAGTACTTC.

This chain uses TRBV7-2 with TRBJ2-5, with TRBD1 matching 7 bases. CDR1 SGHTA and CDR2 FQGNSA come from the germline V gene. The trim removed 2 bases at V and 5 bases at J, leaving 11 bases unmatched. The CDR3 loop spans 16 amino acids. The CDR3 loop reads CASSLLLTGNVETQYF. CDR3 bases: TGTGCCAGCAGCTTATTATTGACAGGGAATGTGGAGACCCAGTACTTC.

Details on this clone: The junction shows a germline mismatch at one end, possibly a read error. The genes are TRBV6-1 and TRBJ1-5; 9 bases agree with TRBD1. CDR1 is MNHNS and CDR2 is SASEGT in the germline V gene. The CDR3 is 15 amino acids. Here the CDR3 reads CASREGTGSFQPQHF. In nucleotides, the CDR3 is TGTGCCAGCAGAGAAGGGACAGGGTCCTTTCAGCCCCAGCATTTT.

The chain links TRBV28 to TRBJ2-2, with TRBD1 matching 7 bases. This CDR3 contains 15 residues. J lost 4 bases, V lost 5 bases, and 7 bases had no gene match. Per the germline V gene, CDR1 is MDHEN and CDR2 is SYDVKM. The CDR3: CASSRQGMITGELFF. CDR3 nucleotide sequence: TGTGCCAGCAGTCGACAGGGAATGATCACCGGGGAGCTGTTTTTT.

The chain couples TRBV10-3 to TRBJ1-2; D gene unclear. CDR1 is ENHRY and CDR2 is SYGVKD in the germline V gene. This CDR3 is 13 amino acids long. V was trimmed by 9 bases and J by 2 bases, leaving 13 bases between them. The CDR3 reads CAITGLTNYGYTF. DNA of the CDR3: TGTGCCATTACCGGACTTACAAACTATGGCTACACCTTC.

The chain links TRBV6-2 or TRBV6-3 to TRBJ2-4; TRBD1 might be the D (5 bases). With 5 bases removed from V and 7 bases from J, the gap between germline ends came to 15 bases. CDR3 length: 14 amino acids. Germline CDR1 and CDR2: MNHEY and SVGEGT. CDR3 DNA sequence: TGTGCCAGCAGTCCACTGACAGCATCTAACATTCAGTACTTC. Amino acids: CASSPLTASNIQYF.